This T cell receptor (beta chain) was profiled in a study of blood T cell repertoires in COVID-19. Authors' processing steps: Using reference gene primer amplification, nucleated cell counts were estimated. Sequenced by immunoSEQ multiplex PCR; TCRdb stores in-frame clones only, minus some. V, J and clone size reflect that table, while D and trimming were determined from the DNA. Here the sample spans about 53,000 clones, roughly 77% being singletons. As regards this clone: The germline gene is not matched at one end of the junction; a read error may be the cause.

The TCR comes from a man between 70 and 80 years old with active or convalescent COVID-19. What was sequenced was peripheral blood.

CDR3 residues: CASSGKPGSSFNEQFF. The CDR3 DNA reads as TGTGCCAGCAGCGGGAAGCCGGGATCGTCCTTCAATGAGCAGTTCTTC. The V call is TRBV7-9, the J call TRBJ2-1, with a tentative D call TRBD2 (5 bases). CDR3 size: 16 residues. Germline V lookup: CDR1 SEHNR, CDR2 FQNEAQ (reference sequence).